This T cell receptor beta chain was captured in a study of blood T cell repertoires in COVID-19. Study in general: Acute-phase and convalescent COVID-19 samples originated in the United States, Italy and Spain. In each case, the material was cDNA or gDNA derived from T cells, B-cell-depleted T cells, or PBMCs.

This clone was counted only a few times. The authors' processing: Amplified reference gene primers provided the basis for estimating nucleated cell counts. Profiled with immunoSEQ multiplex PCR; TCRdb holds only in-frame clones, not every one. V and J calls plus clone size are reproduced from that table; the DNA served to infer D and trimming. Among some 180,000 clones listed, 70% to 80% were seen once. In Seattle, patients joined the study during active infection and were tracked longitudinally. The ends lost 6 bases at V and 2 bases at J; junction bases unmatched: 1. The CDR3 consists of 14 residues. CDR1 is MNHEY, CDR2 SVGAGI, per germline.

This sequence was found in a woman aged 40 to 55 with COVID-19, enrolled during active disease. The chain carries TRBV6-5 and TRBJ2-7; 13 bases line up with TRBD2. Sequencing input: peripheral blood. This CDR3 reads CASSGTSGAYEQYF. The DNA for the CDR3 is TGTGCCAGCAGCGGGACTAGCGGGGCCTACGAGCAGTACTTC.